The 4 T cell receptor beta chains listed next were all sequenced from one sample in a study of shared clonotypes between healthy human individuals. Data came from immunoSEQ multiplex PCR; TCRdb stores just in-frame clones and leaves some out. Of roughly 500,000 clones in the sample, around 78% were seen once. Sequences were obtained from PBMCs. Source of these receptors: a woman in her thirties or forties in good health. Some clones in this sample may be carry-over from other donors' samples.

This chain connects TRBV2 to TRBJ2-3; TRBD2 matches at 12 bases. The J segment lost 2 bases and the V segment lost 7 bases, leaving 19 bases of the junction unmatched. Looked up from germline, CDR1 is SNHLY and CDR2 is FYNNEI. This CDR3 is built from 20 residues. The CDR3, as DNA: TGTGCCAGCACCCCCTTGAGACTAGCGGGAGAAGTTAGTGACACAGATACGCAGTATTTT. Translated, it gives CASTPLRLAGEVSDTDTQYF.

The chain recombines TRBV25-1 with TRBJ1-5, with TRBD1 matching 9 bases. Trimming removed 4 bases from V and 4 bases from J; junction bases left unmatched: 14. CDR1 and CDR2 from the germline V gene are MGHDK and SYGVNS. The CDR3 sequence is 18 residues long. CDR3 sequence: CASSGGQGVEGKNQPQHF. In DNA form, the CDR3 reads TGTGCCAGCAGTGGGGGACAGGGTGTAGAAGGGAAAAATCAGCCCCAGCATTTT.

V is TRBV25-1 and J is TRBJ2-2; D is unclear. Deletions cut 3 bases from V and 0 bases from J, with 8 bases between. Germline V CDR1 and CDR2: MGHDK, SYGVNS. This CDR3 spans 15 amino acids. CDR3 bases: TGTGCCAGCAGTGAGTACGCAACGAACACCGGGGAGCTGTTTTTT. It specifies CASSEYATNTGELFF. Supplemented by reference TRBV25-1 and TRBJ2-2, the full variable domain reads EADIYQTPRYLVIGTGKKITLECSQTMGHDKMYWYQQDPGMELHLIHYSYGVNSTEKGDLSSESTVSRIRTEHFPLTLESARPSHTSQYLCASSEYATNTGELFFGEGSRLTVL.

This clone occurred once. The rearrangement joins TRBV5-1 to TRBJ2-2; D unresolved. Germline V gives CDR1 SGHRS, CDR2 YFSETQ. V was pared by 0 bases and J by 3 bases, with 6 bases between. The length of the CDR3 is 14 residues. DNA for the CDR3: TGCGCCAGCAGCTTGGAACGAGACACCGGGGAGCTGTTTTTT. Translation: CASSLERDTGELFF.